This TCR beta chain stems from a study of cytomegalovirus exposure and HLA in healthy donors. Study-wide background: The approximately 670 first-cohort repertoires and the 95 to 150 validation repertoires shared the same platform, a later analysis reported. The study's findings and limits: Most TCR sequences were seen very rarely across donors, but some public TCRs occurred in many. The study labeled more than 150 TCR beta chains cytomegalovirus-associated.

A word on this clone: The antigen remains unidentified.

The CDR3 consists of 13 residues. The ends lost 6 bases at V and 7 bases at J; junction bases unmatched: 4. Germline V CDR1 and CDR2: MNHNS, SASEGT. Clones were read by immunoSEQ multiplex PCR, and TCRdb kept only the in-frame ones, dropping some. The table has roughly 220,000 clones, roughly 84% seen once. V is TRBV6-1 and J is TRBJ2-1; 9 nucleotides match TRBD2. Sequences were obtained from PBMCs. The source is a woman between 25 and 40 years old in good health and CMV-seropositive. CDR3 protein: CASRVAGDNEQFF. CDR3 nucleotides: TGTGCCAGCAGAGTAGCGGGAGATAATGAGCAGTTCTTC.